Only a few counts were recorded for the clone carrying this TCR beta chain. The antigen is undetermined. TCRdb analysed the 5' RACE reads with MiXCR anew, one entry per CDR3 protein. The table lists around 470,000 distinct CDR3 sequences, over 12% of them singletons. The data stem from a study of identical twins. Points from the study as a whole: Out-of-frame alpha sequences that twins shared showed excess low generation probability.

This same sample was also part of a study on yellow fever vaccine responses in identical twins.

The source is a woman between 18 and 29 years old in good health. Source material: CD4+ T cells sorted from blood.

CDR3 nucleotide sequence: TGTGCCAGCAGCGCCGTAAGGGTAGCCGCCTACGAGCAGTACTTC. It specifies CASSAVRVAAYEQYF. The rearrangement links TRBV13 to TRBJ2-7; D unresolved. Between the trimmed V and J ends, which lost 5 bases and 2 bases, there was a span of 16 bases. The germline V gene encodes CDR1 PRHDT and CDR2 FYEKMQ (reference sequence). The CDR3 consists of 15 residues.